The entry that follows covers one T cell receptor (beta chain) sequence. Its antigen is unknown. The germline V gene has CDR1 SGHTA and CDR2 FQGNSA. V lost 0 bases, J lost 8 bases, and 7 bases lay in between. The CDR3 is made up of 12 amino acids. The PCR was carried out with 60 Vbeta primers and 13 Jbeta primers. Sequencing was performed with immunoSEQ multiplex PCR; in TCRdb, only in-frame clones are kept and a portion is missing. In the table there are about 120,000 clones, under 90% of which are singletons. Samples came from healthy bone marrow donors. The sample belongs to a study of cytomegalovirus exposure and HLA in healthy donors. Study at large: A prior analysis found about 110 million unique TCR beta sequences from approximately 190 million T cells.

Overall study results and limits: Upon later analysis, HLA-associated TCR beta chains proved more clonally expanded than other, equally common chains. HLA alleles were associated with 18,000 or so TCR beta sequences in a later analysis at 0.05 false discovery rate.

Sequenced material: PBMCs. The sequence was obtained from a female donor in good health and CMV-seropositive. This rearrangement joins TRBV7-2 to TRBJ1-2; no firm D call. The CDR3 sequence is CASSLAGPGYTF. CDR3 coding DNA: TGTGCCAGCAGCTTAGCGGGCCCCGGCTACACCTTC.